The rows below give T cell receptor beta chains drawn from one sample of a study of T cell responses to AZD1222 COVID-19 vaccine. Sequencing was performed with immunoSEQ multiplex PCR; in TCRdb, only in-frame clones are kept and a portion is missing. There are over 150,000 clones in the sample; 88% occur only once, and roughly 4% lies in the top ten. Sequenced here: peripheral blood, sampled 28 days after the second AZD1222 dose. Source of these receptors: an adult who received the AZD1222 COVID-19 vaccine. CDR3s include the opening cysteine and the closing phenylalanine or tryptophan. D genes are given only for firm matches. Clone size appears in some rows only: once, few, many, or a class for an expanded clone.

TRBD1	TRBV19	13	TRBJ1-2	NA	CASSIGTGAGYTF	TGTGCCAGTAGTATCGGCACAGGGGCCGGCTACACCTTC
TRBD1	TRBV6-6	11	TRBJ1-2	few	CAARQGYGYTF	TGTGCGGCACGACAGGGGTATGGCTACACCTTC
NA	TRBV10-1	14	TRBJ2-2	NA	CASTDPQGTGELFF	TGCGCCAGCACCGACCCTCAGGGGACCGGGGAGCTGTTTTTT
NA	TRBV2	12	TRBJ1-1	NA	CASRLGNTEAFF	TGTGCCAGCAGGCTGGGGAACACTGAAGCTTTCTTT
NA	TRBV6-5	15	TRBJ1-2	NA	CASSYSGGEYYGYTF	TGTGCCAGCAGTTACTCAGGCGGGGAATACTATGGCTACACCTTC
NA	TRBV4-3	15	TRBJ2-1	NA	CASSQTGTNYNEQFF	TGCGCCAGCAGCCAAACCGGGACAAACTACAATGAGCAGTTCTTC
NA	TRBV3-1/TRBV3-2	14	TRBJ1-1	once	CASSQVAVDTEAFF	TGTGCCAGCAGCCAAGTTGCCGTGGACACTGAAGCTTTCTTT
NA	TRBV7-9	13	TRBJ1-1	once	CASSLEQRTEAFF	TGTGCCAGCAGCTTAGAACAGCGCACTGAAGCTTTCTTT
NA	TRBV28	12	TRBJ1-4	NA	CASSLIREKLFF	TGTGCCAGCAGTTTAATCAGGGAAAAACTGTTTTTT
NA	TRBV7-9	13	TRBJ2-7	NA	CASSPWGNYEQYF	TGTGCCAGCAGCCCCTGGGGTAATTACGAGCAGTACTTC
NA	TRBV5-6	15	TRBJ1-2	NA	CASSLVNRANYGYTF	TGTGCCAGCAGCTTGGTTAACAGGGCTAACTATGGCTACACCTTC
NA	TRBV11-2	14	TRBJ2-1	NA	CVSSFRWGRGEQFF	TGTGTCAGCAGCTTCCGTTGGGGGCGGGGCGAGCAGTTCTTC
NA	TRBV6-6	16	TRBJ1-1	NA	CASRPETRLILTEAFF	TGTGCCAGCAGACCAGAAACCAGGTTAATTCTCACTGAAGCTTTCTTT
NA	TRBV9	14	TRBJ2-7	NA	CASSVDGSSYEQYF	TGTGCCAGCAGCGTAGATGGAAGTTCCTACGAGCAGTACTTC
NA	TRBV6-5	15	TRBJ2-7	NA	CASSHERTGSGEQYF	TGTGCCAGCAGTCACGAAAGAACAGGGTCCGGAGAGCAGTACTTC
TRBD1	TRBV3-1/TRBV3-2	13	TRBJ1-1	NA	CASSQSGGSEAFF	TGTGCCAGCAGCCAATCAGGGGGCTCTGAAGCTTTCTTT
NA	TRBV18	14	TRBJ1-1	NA	CASSPGSGLQEAFF	TGTGCCAGCTCGCCCGGATCCGGATTACAAGAAGCTTTCTTT
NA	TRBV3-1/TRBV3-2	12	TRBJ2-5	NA	CASSPPRETQYF	TGTGCCAGCAGCCCCCCGCGAGAGACCCAGTACTTC
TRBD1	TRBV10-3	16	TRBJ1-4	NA	CAISRQGRGANEKLFF	TGTGCCATCAGTCGACAGGGTAGAGGAGCGAATGAAAAACTGTTTTTT
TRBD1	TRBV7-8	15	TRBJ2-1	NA	CASSYGTGLIHEQFF	TGTGCCAGCAGCTATGGGACAGGTCTTATTCATGAGCAGTTCTTC
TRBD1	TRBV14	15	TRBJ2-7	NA	CASSAADRSSYEQYF	TGTGCCAGCAGCGCGGCGGACAGGTCGTCCTACGAGCAGTACTTC
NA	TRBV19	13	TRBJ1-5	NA	CASSEEGNQPQHF	TGTGCCAGTAGTGAAGAAGGCAATCAGCCCCAGCATTTT
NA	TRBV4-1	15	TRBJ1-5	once	CASSQDPGAGQPQHF	TGCGCCAGCAGCCAAGATCCCGGGGCTGGCCAGCCCCAGCATTTT
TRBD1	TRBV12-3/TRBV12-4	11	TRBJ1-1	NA	CASSSYRGAFF	TGTGCCAGCAGTTCTTACAGGGGGGCTTTCTTT
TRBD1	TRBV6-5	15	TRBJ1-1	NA	CASSYGTGLNTEAFF	TGTGCCAGCAGTTACGGGACAGGGTTGAACACTGAAGCTTTCTTT
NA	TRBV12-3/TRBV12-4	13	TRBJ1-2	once	CASSLALRDGYTF	TGTGCCAGCAGTTTGGCCCTCCGGGACGGCTACACCTTC
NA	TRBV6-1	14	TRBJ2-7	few	CASSDGTGLNEQYF	TGTGCCAGCAGTGACGGGACGGGACTTAACGAGCAGTACTTC
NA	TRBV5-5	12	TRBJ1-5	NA	CASSPGEEPQHF	TGTGCCAGCAGCCCTGGGGAAGAGCCCCAGCATTTT
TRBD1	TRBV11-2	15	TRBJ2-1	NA	CASSTDRGQYNEQFF	TGTGCCAGCAGCACCGACAGGGGACAGTACAATGAGCAGTTCTTC
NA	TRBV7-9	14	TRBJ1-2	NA	CASSPFESLYGYTF	TGTGCCAGCAGCCCCTTCGAGAGCCTCTATGGCTACACCTTC
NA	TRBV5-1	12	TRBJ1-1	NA	CASSFPSTEAFF	TGCGCCAGCAGCTTCCCGTCCACTGAAGCTTTCTTT
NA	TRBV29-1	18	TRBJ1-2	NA	CSVVGIDKNSISNYGYTF	TGCAGCGTTGTCGGCATCGATAAAAATTCCATTTCTAACTATGGCTACACCTTC